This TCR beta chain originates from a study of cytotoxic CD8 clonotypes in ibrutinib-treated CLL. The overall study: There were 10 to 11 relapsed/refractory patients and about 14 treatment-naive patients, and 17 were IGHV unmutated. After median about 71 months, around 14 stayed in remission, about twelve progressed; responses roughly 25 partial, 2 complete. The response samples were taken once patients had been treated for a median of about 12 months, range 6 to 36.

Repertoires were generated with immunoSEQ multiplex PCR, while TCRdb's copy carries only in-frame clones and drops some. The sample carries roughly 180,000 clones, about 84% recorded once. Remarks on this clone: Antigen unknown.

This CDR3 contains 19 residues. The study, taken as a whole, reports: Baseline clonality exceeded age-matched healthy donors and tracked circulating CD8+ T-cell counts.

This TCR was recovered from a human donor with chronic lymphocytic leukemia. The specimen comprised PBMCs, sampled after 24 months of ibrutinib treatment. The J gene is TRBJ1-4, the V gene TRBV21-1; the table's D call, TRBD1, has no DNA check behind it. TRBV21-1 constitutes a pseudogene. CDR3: CASSKIWTGDEATNEKLFF. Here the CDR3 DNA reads TGTGCCAGCAGCAAGATTTGGACAGGGGATGAGGCAACTAATGAAAAACTGTTTTTT.